This T cell receptor beta chain was sequenced for a study of cytomegalovirus exposure and HLA in healthy donors. Healthy bone marrow donors formed the donor group. Trimming left V 0 bases short and J 1 base short, with 18 bases between. Germline-derived CDR1 and CDR2 are SGHTA and FQGNSA. The CDR3 is made up of 18 amino acids. Researchers ran the PCR with 60 Vbeta and 13 Jbeta primers. The protocol was immunoSEQ multiplex PCR, while the TCRdb copy is restricted to in-frame clones and leaves out a portion. The table has about 190,000 clones, around 80% seen once. The chain has TRBV7-2 and TRBJ1-1; a weak D match, TRBD1 (5 bases). The sample taken for sequencing was PBMCs. The receptor was isolated from a woman aged 40 to 50 in good health and CMV-seronegative. The CDR3: CASSLAVAGRGPNTEAFF. The DNA for the CDR3 is TGTGCCAGCAGCTTAGCGGTCGCGGGACGGGGCCCGAACACTGAAGCTTTCTTT.